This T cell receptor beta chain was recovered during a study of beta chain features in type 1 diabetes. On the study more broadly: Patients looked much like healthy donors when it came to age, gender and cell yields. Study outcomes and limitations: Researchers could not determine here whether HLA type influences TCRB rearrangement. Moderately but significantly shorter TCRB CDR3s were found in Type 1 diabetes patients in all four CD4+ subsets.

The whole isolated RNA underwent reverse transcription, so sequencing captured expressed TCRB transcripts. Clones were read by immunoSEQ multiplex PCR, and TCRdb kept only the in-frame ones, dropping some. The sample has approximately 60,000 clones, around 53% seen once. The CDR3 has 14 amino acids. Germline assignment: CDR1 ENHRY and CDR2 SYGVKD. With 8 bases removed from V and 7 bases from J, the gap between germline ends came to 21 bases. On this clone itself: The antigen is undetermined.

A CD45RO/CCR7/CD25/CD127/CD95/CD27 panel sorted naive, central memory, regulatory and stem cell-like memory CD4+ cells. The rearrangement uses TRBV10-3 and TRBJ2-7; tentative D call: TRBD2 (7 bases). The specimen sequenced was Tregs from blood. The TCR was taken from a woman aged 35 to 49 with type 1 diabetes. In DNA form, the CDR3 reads TGTGCCATCCGCGGCAGGGGAGGGGATGGGGAGCAGTACTTC. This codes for CAIRGRGGDGEQYF.